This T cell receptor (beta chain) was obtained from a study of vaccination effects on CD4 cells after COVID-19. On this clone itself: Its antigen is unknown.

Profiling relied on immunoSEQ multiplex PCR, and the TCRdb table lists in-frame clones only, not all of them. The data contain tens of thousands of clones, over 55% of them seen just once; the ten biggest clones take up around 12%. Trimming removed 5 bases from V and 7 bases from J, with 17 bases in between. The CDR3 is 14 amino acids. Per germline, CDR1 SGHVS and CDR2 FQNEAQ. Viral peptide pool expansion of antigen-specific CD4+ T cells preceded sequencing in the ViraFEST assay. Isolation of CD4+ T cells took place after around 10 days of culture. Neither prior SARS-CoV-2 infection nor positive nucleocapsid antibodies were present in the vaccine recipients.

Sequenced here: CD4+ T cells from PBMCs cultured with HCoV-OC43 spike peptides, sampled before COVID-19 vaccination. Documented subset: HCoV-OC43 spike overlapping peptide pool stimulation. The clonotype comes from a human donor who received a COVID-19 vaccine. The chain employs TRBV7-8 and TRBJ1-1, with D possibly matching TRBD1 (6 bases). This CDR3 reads CASSLQTGIYEAFF. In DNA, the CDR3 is TGTGCCAGCAGCCTACAGACAGGAATATATGAAGCTTTCTTT.